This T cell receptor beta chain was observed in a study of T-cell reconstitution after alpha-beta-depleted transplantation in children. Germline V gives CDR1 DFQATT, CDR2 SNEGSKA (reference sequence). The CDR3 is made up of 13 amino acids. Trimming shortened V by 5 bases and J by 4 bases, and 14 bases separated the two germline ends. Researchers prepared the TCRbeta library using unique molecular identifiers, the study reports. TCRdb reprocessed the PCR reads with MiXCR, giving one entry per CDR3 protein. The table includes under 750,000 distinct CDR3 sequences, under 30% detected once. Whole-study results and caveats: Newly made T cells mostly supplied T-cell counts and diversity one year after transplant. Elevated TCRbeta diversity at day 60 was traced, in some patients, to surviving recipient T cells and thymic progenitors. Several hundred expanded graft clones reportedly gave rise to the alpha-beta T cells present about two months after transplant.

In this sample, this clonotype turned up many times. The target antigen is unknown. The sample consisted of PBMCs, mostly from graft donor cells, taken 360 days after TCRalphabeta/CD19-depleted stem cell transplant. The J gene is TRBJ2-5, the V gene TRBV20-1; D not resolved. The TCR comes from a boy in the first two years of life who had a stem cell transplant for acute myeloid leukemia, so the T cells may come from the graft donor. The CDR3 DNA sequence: TGCAGTGCTTTTCCAGGCGTCCCAGAGACCCAGTACTTC. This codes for CSAFPGVPETQYF.